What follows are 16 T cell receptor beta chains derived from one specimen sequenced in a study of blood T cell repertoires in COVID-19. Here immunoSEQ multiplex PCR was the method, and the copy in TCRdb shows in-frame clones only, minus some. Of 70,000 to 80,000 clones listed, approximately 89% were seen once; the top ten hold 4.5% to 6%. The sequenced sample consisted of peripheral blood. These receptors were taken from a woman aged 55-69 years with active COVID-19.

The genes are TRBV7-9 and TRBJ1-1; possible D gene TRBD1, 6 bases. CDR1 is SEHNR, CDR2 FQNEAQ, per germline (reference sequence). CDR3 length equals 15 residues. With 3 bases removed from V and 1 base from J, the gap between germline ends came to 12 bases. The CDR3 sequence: CASSFFRDTNTEAFF. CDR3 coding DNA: TGTGCCAGCAGCTTTTTCCGGGACACGAACACTGAAGCTTTCTTT.

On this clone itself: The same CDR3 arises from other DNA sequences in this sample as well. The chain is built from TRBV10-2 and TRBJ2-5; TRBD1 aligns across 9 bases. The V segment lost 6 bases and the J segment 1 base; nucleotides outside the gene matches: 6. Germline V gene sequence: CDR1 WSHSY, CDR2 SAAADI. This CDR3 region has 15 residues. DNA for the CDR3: TGCGCCAGCAGCGGGACAGGGAAGTCCCAAGAGACCCAGTACTTC. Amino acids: CASSGTGKSQETQYF.

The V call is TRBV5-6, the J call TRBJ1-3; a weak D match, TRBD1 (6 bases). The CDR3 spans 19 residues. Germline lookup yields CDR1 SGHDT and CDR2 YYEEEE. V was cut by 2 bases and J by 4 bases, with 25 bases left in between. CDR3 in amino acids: CASSFATWGLDVFGNTIYF. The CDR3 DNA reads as TGTGCCAGCAGCTTTGCGACTTGGGGGCTTGATGTTTTCGGAAACACCATATATTTT.

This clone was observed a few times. The CDR3: CASSQTYPRDRRNIQYF. The CDR3, as DNA: TGTGCCAGCAGCCAGACTTACCCCCGGGACAGACGAAACATTCAGTACTTC. The V call is TRBV3-1 (or the pseudogene TRBV3-2), the J call TRBJ2-4, with 7 bases lining up with TRBD1. The J segment lost 6 bases and the V segment lost 3 bases, leaving 14 bases of the junction unmatched. Germline lookup yields CDR1 LGHDT and CDR2 YNNKEL (reference sequence). The CDR3 is made up of 17 amino acids.

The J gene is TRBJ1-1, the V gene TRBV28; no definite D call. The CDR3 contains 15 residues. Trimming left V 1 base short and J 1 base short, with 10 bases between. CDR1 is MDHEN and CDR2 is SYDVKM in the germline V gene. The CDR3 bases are TGTGCCAGCAGTTTATTGGCGAGGGCGAACACTGAAGCTTTCTTT. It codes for CASSLLARANTEAFF.

The CDR3 DNA is TGCGCCAGCAGCTTCCGTAGCGGGAGTGATACGCAGTATTTT. Translated, it gives CASSFRSGSDTQYF. V usage is TRBV5-1 and J usage is TRBJ2-3; TRBD2 agrees at 9 bases. The CDR3 is 14 residues long. The germline gives CDR1 SGHRS, CDR2 YFSETQ. J was trimmed by 6 bases and V by 2 bases; bases with no gene match: 4.

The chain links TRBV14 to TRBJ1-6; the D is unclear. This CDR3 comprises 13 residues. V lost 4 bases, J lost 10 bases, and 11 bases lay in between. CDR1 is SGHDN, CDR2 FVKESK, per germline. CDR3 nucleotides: TGTGCCAGCAGCCCGCGGATTGTCTCACCCCTCCACTTT. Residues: CASSPRIVSPLHF. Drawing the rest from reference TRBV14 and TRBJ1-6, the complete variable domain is EAGVTQFPSHSVIEKGQTVTLRCDPISGHDNLYWYRRVMGKEIKFLLHFVKESKQDESGMPNNRFLAERTGGTYSTLKVQPAELEDSGVYFCASSPRIVSPLHFGNGTRLTVT.

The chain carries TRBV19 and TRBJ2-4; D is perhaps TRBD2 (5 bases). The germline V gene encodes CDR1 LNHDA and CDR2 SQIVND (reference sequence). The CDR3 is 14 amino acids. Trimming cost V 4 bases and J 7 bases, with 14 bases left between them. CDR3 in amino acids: CASSKTLEANIQYF. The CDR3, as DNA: TGTGCCAGTAGTAAGACATTGGAGGCGAACATTCAGTACTTC.

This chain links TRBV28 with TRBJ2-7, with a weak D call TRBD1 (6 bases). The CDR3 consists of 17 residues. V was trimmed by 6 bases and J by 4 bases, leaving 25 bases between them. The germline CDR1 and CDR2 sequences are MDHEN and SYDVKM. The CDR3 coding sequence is TGTGCCAGCAGCCCCCCCCGAGGCAGGGGTGTCGGGTACGAGCAGTACTTC. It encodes CASSPPRGRGVGYEQYF.

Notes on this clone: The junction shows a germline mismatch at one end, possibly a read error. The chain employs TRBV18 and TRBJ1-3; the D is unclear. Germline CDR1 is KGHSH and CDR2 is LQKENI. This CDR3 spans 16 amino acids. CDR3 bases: TGTGCCAGCTCGCCACCGTCGATGGCTGCTGGAAACACCATATATTTT. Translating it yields CASSPPSMAAGNTIYF.

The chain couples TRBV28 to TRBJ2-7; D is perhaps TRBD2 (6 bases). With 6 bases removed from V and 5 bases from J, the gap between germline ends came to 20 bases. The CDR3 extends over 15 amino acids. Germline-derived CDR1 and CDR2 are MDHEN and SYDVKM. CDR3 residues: CASSPAGFSYHEQYF. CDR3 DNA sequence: TGTGCCAGCAGCCCGGCGGGGTTCTCGTACCACGAGCAGTACTTC.

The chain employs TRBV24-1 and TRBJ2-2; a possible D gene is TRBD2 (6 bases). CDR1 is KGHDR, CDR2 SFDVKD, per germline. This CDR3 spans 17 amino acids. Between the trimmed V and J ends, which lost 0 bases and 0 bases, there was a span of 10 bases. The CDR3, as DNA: TGTGCCACCAGTGATTTGTTTAGCGGCCCGAACACCGGGGAGCTGTTTTTT. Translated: CATSDLFSGPNTGELFF.

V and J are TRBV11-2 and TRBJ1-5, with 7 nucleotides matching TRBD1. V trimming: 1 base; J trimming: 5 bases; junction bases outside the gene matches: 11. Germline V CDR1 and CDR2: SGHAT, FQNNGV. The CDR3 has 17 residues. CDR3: CASSLGRGQGGHQPQHF. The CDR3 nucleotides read TGTGCCAGCAGCTTAGGGAGGGGGCAGGGTGGTCATCAGCCCCAGCATTTT.

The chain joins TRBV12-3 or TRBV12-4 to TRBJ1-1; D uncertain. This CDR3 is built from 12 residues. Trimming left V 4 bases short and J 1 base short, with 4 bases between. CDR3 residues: CASSSRNTEAFF. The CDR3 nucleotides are TGTGCCAGCAGTTCCAGGAACACTGAAGCTTTCTTT.

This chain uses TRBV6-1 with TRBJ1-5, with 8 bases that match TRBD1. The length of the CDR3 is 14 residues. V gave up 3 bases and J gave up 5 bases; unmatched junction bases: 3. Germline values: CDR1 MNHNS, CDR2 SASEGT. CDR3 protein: CASSEGTGYQPQHF. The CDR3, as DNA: TGTGCCAGCAGTGAGGGGACAGGTTATCAGCCCCAGCATTTT.

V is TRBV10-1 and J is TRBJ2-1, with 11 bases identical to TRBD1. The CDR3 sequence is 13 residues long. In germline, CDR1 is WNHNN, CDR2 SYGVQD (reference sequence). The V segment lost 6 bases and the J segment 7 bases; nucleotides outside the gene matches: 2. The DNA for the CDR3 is TGCGCCAGCAGCAGGGACAGGGGGAATGAGCAGTTCTTC. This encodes CASSRDRGNEQFF.